The 20 T cell receptor beta chains given below trace back to one sample, sequenced in a study of blood T cell repertoires in COVID-19 (TCRdb year 2020). The protocol used for the library was the immunoSEQ multiplex PCR assay. TCRdb retrieved this table from immuneACCESS and kept in-frame rearrangements only. Not all clones are present; in checked studies, unresolved V genes account for under half, and no reason is known for the remainder. In all, the sample holds around 130,000 clones, and 75% to 90% of those were seen once. Clones ranked in the top ten supply roughly 2.3% of the sample. The sequenced material came from PBMCs or T cells enriched from blood (not recorded which). The receptor source for this set is a woman aged 45-65 years who had recovered from COVID-19.

With respect to this clone: Other DNA variants within this sample encode the same CDR3. The chain employs TRBV7-2 and TRBJ1-2; D gene unclear. Germline loops: CDR1 SGHTA, CDR2 FQGNSA. V was clipped by 5 bases and J by 2 bases, with 9 bases between them. The length of the CDR3 is 13 residues. The CDR3 coding sequence is TGTGCCAGCAGCCCGGCGGGCAACTATGGCTACACCTTC. This encodes CASSPAGNYGYTF.

The chain couples TRBV19 to TRBJ2-7; possible D gene TRBD2, 6 bases. Deletions cut 5 bases from V and 1 base from J, with 9 bases between. CDR1 is LNHDA, CDR2 SQIVND, per germline (reference sequence). The CDR3 covers 13 residues. CDR3: CASSAGTSYEQYF. CDR3 DNA: TGTGCCAGTAGTGCCGGGACTTCCTACGAGCAGTACTTC. Variable domain in full (rest from reference TRBV19 and TRBJ2-7): DGGITQSPKYLFRKEGQNVTLSCEQNLNHDAMYWYRQDPGQGLRLIYYSQIVNDFQKGDIAEGYSVSREKKESFPLTVTSAQKNPTAFYLCASSAGTSYEQYFGPGTRLTVT.

V usage is TRBV7-8 and J usage is TRBJ1-5; no firm D call. CDR1 and CDR2 (germline): SGHVS, FQNEAQ. This CDR3 region has 15 residues. V lost 1 base, J lost 6 bases, and 13 bases lay in between. The CDR3 spells CASSLGPRAGQPQHF. CDR3 sequence (DNA): TGTGCCAGCAGCTTAGGCCCGAGGGCCGGTCAGCCCCAGCATTTT.

The chain employs TRBV7-6 and TRBJ2-7, with TRBD1 identical over 8 bases. The V gene's germline CDR1 is SGHVS and CDR2 FNYEAQ. Trimming at V came to 1 base and at J to 2 bases, leaving 4 bases not matched to a gene. This CDR3 is built from 15 residues. CDR3 in DNA: TGTGCCAGCAGCTTAGATGGGACAGGAACCTACGAGCAGTACTTC. This sequence encodes CASSLDGTGTYEQYF.

CDR3 coding DNA: TGTGCCTGGAGCTCCCTAAATAGCGGGGGGGCCCGCAATGAGCAGTTCTTC. Residues: CAWSSLNSGGARNEQFF. The gene calls are TRBV30 and TRBJ2-1; 11 nucleotides match TRBD2. V was pared by 3 bases and J by 6 bases, with 13 bases of the junction left unmatched. Germline CDR1 and CDR2: GTSNPN and SVGIG (reference sequence). The length of the CDR3 is 17 residues.

This chain uses TRBV6-1 with TRBJ2-4, with 8 bases matching TRBD1. The CDR3 runs 17 residues. The germline V gene encodes CDR1 MNHNS and CDR2 SASEGT. V lost 1 base and J lost 0; bases outside the gene matches: 5. The CDR3 DNA reads TGTGCCAGCAGTGAAGACCCAGGGGGCCAAGCCAAAAACATTCAGTACTTC. This codes for CASSEDPGGQAKNIQYF.

This clone was counted a single time. The V gene is TRBV5-1, the J gene TRBJ1-1; TRBD1 matches at 7 bases. CDR1 is SGHRS and CDR2 is YFSETQ in the germline V gene. V lost 0 bases to trimming and J lost 3 bases; unmatched junction nucleotides: 2. This CDR3 has 14 residues. The CDR3 region is CASSLAGGYTEAFF. CDR3 DNA: TGCGCCAGCAGCTTGGCAGGGGGTTACACTGAAGCTTTCTTT.

J is TRBJ1-2 and V is TRBV27, with TRBD1 matching 8 bases. This CDR3 is built from 15 residues. Germline CDR1 is MNHEY and CDR2 is SMNVEV (reference sequence). The junction had 16 bases not matched to a gene; V was cut back by 8 bases and J by 8 bases. The CDR3 region is CASAPDRVLVGGYTF. The CDR3 DNA follows: TGTGCCAGCGCCCCGGACAGGGTTTTGGTTGGAGGCTACACCTTC.

The rearrangement links TRBV20-1 to TRBJ2-1, with TRBD1 identical over 9 bases. The trim removed 6 bases at V and 8 bases at J, leaving 2 bases unmatched. This CDR3 spans 11 amino acids. Germline V CDR1 and CDR2: DFQATT, SNEGSKA (reference sequence). The CDR3: CSARQGDEQFF. The CDR3 nucleotides are TGCAGTGCGAGACAGGGGGATGAGCAGTTCTTC.

The chain joins TRBV25-1 to TRBJ2-7; 8 bases are a match to TRBD1. Germline V gives CDR1 MGHDK, CDR2 SYGVNS. Germline trimming cut 2 bases from V and 3 bases from J; bases unmatched to any gene: 12. The CDR3 length is 17 residues. CDR3 nucleotide sequence: TGTGCCAGCAGTGAAAGTCCCCGGGACAGGTACGGCTACGAGCAGTACTTC. This translates into CASSESPRDRYGYEQYF.

The gene calls are TRBV18 and TRBJ2-3; TRBD1 is a possible D gene (6 bases). The ends were cut back, 2 bases at V and 3 bases at J, with 15 bases in the middle. The CDR3 covers 16 residues. Germline CDR1 KGHSH, CDR2 LQKENI. As DNA, the CDR3 is TGTGCCAGCTCACCAGAGGCGGACAGAAATACAGATACGCAGTATTTT. Translated, it gives CASSPEADRNTDTQYF.

In this sample, this clone turned up once. This chain joins TRBV2 and TRBJ2-1; 15 bases are a match to TRBD2. CDR1 is SNHLY, CDR2 FYNNEI, per germline. With 10 bases clipped from V and 4 bases from J, the junction kept 8 bases outside the gene matches. CDR3 length equals 16 residues. The CDR3 loop is CATEGLAGGPYNEQFF. The CDR3 DNA reads as TGTGCCACCGAGGGACTAGCGGGGGGTCCATACAATGAGCAGTTCTTC.

This clone has only one observation. The chain has TRBV10-3 and TRBJ2-5, with 13 nucleotides matching TRBD2. J was trimmed by 5 bases and V by 10 bases; bases with no gene match: 13. The CDR3 spans 16 residues. Germline CDR1 is ENHRY and CDR2 is SYGVKD. The CDR3 sequence is CATLPGLAGDRETQYF. CDR3 DNA sequence: TGTGCCACCCTACCCGGACTAGCGGGGGATAGGGAGACCCAGTACTTC.

The V call is TRBV15, the J call TRBJ2-7, with 12 bases matching TRBD1. Trimming took 1 base from V and 7 from J; bases not matched to a gene: 5. The germline V gene encodes CDR1 LNHNV and CDR2 YYDKDF (reference sequence). The CDR3 spans 15 residues. CDR3 DNA sequence: TGTGCCACCAGCAGAGTTTCGGGACAGGGGGCAGAGCAGTACTTC. Its protein product is CATSRVSGQGAEQYF. Supplemented by reference TRBV15 and TRBJ2-7, the full variable domain reads DAMVIQNPRYQVTQFGKPVTLSCSQTLNHNVMYWYQQKSSQAPKLLFHYYDKDFNNEADTPDNFQSRRPNTSFCFLDIRSPGLGDTAMYLCATSRVSGQGAEQYFGPGTRLTVT.

The V gene is TRBV6-5, the J gene TRBJ1-5, with D possibly being TRBD1 (5 bases). The germline V gene encodes CDR1 MNHEY and CDR2 SVGAGI. The CDR3 sequence is 13 residues long. Trimming removed 8 bases from V and 4 bases from J, with 12 bases in between. CDR3 sequence reads: CASQPGGNQPQHF. The CDR3 bases are TGTGCCAGCCAGCCGGGGGGAAATCAGCCCCAGCATTTT.

The rearrangement joins TRBV7-9 to TRBJ2-5, with TRBD1 matching over 10 bases. Per the germline V gene, CDR1 is SEHNR and CDR2 is FQNEAQ (reference sequence). The CDR3 loop spans 15 amino acids. V lost 4 bases and J lost 5; bases outside the gene matches: 7. As DNA, the CDR3 is TGTGCCAGCAGCTGGGGGACAGGGGATGCGGAGACCCAGTACTTC. Its translation: CASSWGTGDAETQYF.

V is TRBV9 and J is TRBJ2-1; D perhaps matches TRBD2 (5 bases). The CDR3 is 15 residues long. Germline V gives CDR1 SGDLS, CDR2 YYNGEE. V was trimmed by 0 bases and J by 10 bases, leaving 17 bases between them. The CDR3 is CASSVAGSPLDEQFF. DNA for the CDR3: TGTGCCAGCAGCGTAGCTGGGAGCCCCTTAGACGAGCAGTTCTTC.

V is TRBV5-6 and J is TRBJ2-7; no definite D call. The CDR3 has 12 residues. Trimming removed 2 bases at V and 3 bases at J, with 6 bases between. Germline CDR1 and CDR2: SGHDT and YYEEEE. The CDR3 reads CASSFGVYEQYF. CDR3 nucleotides: TGTGCCAGCAGCTTTGGAGTCTACGAGCAGTACTTC. Looking up the rest from reference TRBV5-6 and TRBJ2-7 gives the full variable domain: DAGVTQSPTHLIKTRGQQVTLRCSPKSGHDTVSWYQQALGQGPQFIFQYYEEEERQRGNFPDRFSGHQFPNYSSELNVNALLLGDSALYLCASSFGVYEQYFGPGTRLTVT.

J is TRBJ2-3 and V is TRBV29-1; 8 bases are shared with TRBD1. CDR3 length equals 14 residues. Germline CDR1 SQVTM, CDR2 ANQGSEA. Trimming removed 8 bases from V and 5 bases from J; junction bases left unmatched: 12. The chain's CDR3 is CSTRQGSPLDTQYF. CDR3 DNA: TGCAGCACTCGACAGGGGTCACCTTTAGATACGCAGTATTTT.

This rearrangement joins TRBV4-1 to TRBJ1-6, with D possibly matching TRBD1 (6 bases). Trimming pared 6 bases from V and 7 bases from J, leaving 10 bases between. This CDR3 has 13 residues. Germline V CDR1 and CDR2: MGHRA, YSYEKL. DNA for the CDR3: TGCGCCAGCAGTGGACAGCAGAATTCACCCCTCCACTTT. Translating gives CASSGQQNSPLHF.